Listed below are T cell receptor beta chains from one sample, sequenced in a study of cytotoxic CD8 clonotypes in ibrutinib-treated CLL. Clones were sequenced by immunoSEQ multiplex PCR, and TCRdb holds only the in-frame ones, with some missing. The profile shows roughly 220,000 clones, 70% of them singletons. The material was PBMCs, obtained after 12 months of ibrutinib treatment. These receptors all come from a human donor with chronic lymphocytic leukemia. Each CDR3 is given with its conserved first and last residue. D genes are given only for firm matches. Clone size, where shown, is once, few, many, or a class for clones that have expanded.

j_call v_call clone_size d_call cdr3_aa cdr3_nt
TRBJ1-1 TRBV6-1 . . CASSEIRNTEAFF TGTGCCAGCAGTGAAATACGAAACACTGAAGCTTTCTTT
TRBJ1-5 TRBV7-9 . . CASSFGAFPQHF TGTGCCAGCAGCTTCGGTGCCTTTCCCCAGCATTTT
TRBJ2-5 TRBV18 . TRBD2 CASSLVRTSGSDETQYF TGTGCCAGCTCGCTTGTTCGGACTAGCGGGAGCGATGAGACCCAGTACTTC
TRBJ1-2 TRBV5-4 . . CASSLATDYGYTF TGTGCCAGCAGCTTGGCGACGGATTATGGCTACACCTTC
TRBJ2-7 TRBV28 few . CASSPTGYYYEQYF TGTGCCAGCAGTCCCACAGGGTATTACTACGAGCAGTACTTC
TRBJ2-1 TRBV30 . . CAWSVGLGLNEQFF TGTGCCTGGAGTGTGGGCCTAGGGCTAAATGAGCAGTTCTTC
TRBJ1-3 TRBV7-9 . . CASSLTSGNTIYF TGTGCCAGCAGCTTAACCTCTGGAAACACCATATATTTT
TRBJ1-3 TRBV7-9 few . CALATSGNTIYF TGTGCCCTCGCCACGTCTGGAAACACCATATATTTT
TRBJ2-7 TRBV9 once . CASSVEFSSEQYF TGTGCCAGCAGCGTAGAGTTCTCTTCTGAGCAGTACTTC
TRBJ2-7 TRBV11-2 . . CASSLGIREQYF TGTGCCAGCAGCTTGGGAATCCGCGAGCAGTACTTC
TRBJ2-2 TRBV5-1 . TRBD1 CASSSGQGTAGELFF TGCGCCAGCAGCTCAGGACAGGGAACGGCCGGGGAGCTGTTTTTT
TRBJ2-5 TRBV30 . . CASHRTDQETQYF TGTGCCTCTCACCGGACGGATCAAGAGACCCAGTACTTC
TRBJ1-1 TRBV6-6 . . CASSYSGYRANTEAFF TGTGCCAGCAGTTACTCGGGGTACAGGGCGAACACTGAAGCTTTCTTT
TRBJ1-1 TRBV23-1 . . CASSQGTNTEAFF TGCGCCAGCAGTCAAGGCACGAACACTGAAGCTTTCTTT
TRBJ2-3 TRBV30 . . CAWATGSGTDTQYF TGTGCCTGGGCTACAGGGAGCGGGACAGATACGCAGTATTTT
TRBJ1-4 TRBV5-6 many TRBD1 CASSSGTGDEKLFF TGTGCCAGCAGCTCCGGGACAGGGGACGAAAAACTGTTTTTT
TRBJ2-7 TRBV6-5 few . CASGRPSVEQYF TGTGCCAGCGGCCGACCATCGGTCGAGCAGTACTTC
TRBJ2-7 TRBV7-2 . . CASSLGGVSSEQYF TGTGCCAGCAGCTTGGGGGGAGTCTCATCCGAGCAGTACTTC
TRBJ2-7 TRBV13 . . CASSRTMTSQGEQYF TGTGCCAGCAGCCGAACCATGACTAGCCAGGGGGAGCAGTACTTC
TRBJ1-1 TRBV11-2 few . CASSLRRNTEAFF TGTGCCAGCAGCTTGAGGAGGAACACTGAAGCTTTCTTT
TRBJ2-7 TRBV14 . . CASSKTGLAYEQYF TGTGCCAGCAGCAAGACGGGCCTCGCCTACGAGCAGTACTTC
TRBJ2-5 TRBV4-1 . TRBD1 CASSPRDRGDETQYF TGCGCCAGCAGCCCCCGGGACAGGGGCGACGAGACCCAGTACTTC
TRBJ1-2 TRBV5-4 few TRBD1 CASRPTTGGGYTF TGTGCCAGCAGACCCACAACAGGGGGAGGCTACACCTTC
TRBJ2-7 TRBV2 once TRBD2 CASRAGTSGGLPYEQYF TGTGCCAGCAGGGCCGGGACTAGCGGGGGCCTGCCCTACGAGCAGTACTTC
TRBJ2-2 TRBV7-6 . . CASSPNSQGSGELFF TGTGCCAGCAGCCCAAATTCACAGGGCTCCGGGGAGCTGTTTTTT
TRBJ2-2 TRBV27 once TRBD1 CASSSQSGQEAGELFF TGTGCCAGCAGTAGTCAATCGGGACAGGAAGCCGGGGAGCTGTTTTTT
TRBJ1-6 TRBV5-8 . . CASSVDGALYNSPLHF TGTGCCAGCAGCGTTGACGGCGCCTTGTATAATTCACCCCTCCACTTT
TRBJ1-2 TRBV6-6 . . CASSYSPGAGYGYTF TGTGCCAGCAGTTACTCCCCGGGGGCGGGCTATGGCTACACCTTC
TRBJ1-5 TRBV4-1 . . CASSQDSIGGHPGQPQHF TGCGCCAGCAGCCAAGATAGTATCGGTGGACATCCAGGGCAGCCCCAGCATTTT
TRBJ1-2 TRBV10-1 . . CASSESGGLGYTF TGCGCCAGCAGTGAGTCTGGGGGTCTCGGCTACACCTTC
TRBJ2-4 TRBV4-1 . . CASSLTTVGKNIQYF TGCGCCAGCAGCCTAACGACAGTGGGCAAAAACATTCAGTACTTC
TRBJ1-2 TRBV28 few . CASSLQEGGNLYGYTF TGTGCCAGCAGTTTACAAGAGGGGGGTAACCTCTATGGCTACACCTTC
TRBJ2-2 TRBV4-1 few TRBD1 CASSQVFGTANTGELFF TGCGCCAGCAGCCAAGTTTTCGGGACAGCGAACACCGGGGAGCTGTTTTTT
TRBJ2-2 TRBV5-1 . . CASSLQGATGELFF TGCGCCAGCAGTCTACAGGGAGCCACCGGGGAGCTGTTTTTT
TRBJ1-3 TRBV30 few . CAWTGQNTIYF TGTGCCTGGACGGGGCAAAACACCATATATTTT
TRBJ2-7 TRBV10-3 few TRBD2 CAISVAGYEQYF TGTGCCATCAGTGTAGCGGGCTACGAGCAGTACTTC
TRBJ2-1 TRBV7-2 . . CASSLRQSRSYNEQFF TGTGCCAGCAGCTTAAGGCAGTCACGCTCCTACAATGAGCAGTTCTTC
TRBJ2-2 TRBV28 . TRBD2 CASTPLTSGANTGELFF TGTGCCAGCACCCCCCTGACTAGCGGAGCGAACACCGGGGAGCTGTTTTTT
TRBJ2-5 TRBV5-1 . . CASSLADTQETQYF TGCGCCAGCAGCTTGGCGGACACCCAAGAGACCCAGTACTTC
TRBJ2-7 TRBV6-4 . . CASSPYGGYEQYF TGTGCCAGCAGCCCCTATGGGGGCTACGAGCAGTACTTC
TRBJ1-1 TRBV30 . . CAWSLSGVGTEAFF TGTGCCTGGAGTCTCTCAGGGGTTGGGACTGAAGCTTTCTTT
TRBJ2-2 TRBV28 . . CASSIYFMNTGELFF TGTGCCAGCAGTATATACTTCATGAACACCGGGGAGCTGTTTTTT
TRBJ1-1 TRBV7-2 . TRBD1 CASSWDSTVGTEAFF TGTGCCAGCAGCTGGGACAGCACGGTGGGCACTGAAGCTTTCTTT
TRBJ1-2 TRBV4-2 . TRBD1 CASSRSPTGSLPNYGYTF TGTGCCAGCAGCCGAAGCCCGACAGGGAGTCTACCTAACTATGGCTACACCTTC
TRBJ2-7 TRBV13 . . CASSVDRGTSYEQYF TGTGCCAGCAGCGTCGATCGAGGGACAAGCTACGAGCAGTACTTC
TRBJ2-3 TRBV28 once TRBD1 CASSVGGASTDTQYF TGTGCCAGCAGTGTAGGGGGCGCGAGCACAGATACGCAGTATTTT
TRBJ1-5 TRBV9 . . CASSVGGGPNQPQHF TGTGCCAGCAGCGTGGGCGGGGGCCCCAATCAGCCCCAGCATTTT
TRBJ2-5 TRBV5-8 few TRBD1 CASSPGQGPETQYF TGTGCCAGCAGCCCGGGACAGGGGCCAGAGACCCAGTACTTC
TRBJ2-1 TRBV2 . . CASKGGASYNEQFF TGTGCCAGCAAGGGCGGGGCAAGCTACAATGAGCAGTTCTTC
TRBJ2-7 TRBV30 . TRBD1 CAWSVTTGGEQYF TGTGCCTGGAGTGTCACAACAGGGGGCGAGCAGTACTTC